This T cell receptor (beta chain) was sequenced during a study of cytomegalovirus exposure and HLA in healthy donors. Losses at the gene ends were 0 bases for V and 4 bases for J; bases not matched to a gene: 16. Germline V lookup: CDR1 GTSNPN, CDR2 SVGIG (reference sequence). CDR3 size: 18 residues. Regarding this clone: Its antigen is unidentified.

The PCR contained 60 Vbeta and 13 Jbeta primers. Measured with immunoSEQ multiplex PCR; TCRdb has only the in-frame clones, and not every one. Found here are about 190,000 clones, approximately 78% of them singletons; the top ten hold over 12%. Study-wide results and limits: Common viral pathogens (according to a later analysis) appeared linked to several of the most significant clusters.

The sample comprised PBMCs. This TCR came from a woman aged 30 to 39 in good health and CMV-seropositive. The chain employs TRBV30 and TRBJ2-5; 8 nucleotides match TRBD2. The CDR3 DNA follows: TGTGCCTGGAGTGTACACCGAAGAGGCGGGAGGCCAGGAGAGACCCAGTACTTC. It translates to CAWSVHRRGGRPGETQYF.